Described below is a single TCR beta chain sequence and its context. These data are taken from a study of blood T cell repertoires in COVID-19. In the study overall: Both acute and convalescent COVID-19 samples were obtained from the United States, Italy and Spain. PBMCs, B-cell-depleted T cells, or T cells provided the cDNA or gDNA that made up the material.

In the original analysis: Reference gene primer amplification gave estimated nucleated cell counts. TCRdb's copy holds only in-frame clones and misses some; the assay was immunoSEQ multiplex PCR. V, J and clone size derive from that table, while D and trimming were established from the DNA sequence. The sample contains 51,000 or so clones, roughly 90% of which appear only once. Germline-derived CDR1 and CDR2 are LNHDA and SQIVND (reference sequence). Deletions cut 10 bases from V and 2 bases from J, with 13 bases between. There are 13 residues in the CDR3. The receptor's source is an elderly man with active or convalescent COVID-19. The V and J genes are TRBV19 and TRBJ2-3; TRBD2 might be the D (5 bases). Input material: peripheral blood. CDR3 DNA: TGTGCCACTACGGAGGAGATCACAGATACGCAGTATTTT. This codes for CATTEEITDTQYF.